This entry is about one T cell receptor beta chain. V was pared by 3 bases and J by 11 bases, with 34 bases between. The CDR3 is 19 amino acids. The germline gives CDR1 SGHDN, CDR2 FVKESK. The data originate from a study of blood T cells in healthy people across ages. Peripheral blood was drawn, around 9.3 milliliters per donor. No fewer than 7 million PBMCs went into each sample. The second PCR ran roughly 6 to 11 cycles with a sample-barcoded 5' primer and J-beta primers. A template-switch adaptor that had 12 random nucleotides put a tag on each cDNA molecule. CDR3-containing paired-end reads numbering at least 2.5 million came from each sample. TCRdb re-analysed the 5' RACE reads in MiXCR, keeping a single row per CDR3 protein. Of more than 1 million distinct CDR3 sequences listed, over 35% are singletons.

This chain connects TRBV14 to TRBJ2-5; TRBD2 is a possible D gene (7 bases). This receptor was obtained from a woman aged 60 to 75 in good health. Specimen: blood. In DNA form, the CDR3 reads TGTGCCAGCAGCCACTCCAAGGGTGGGGGGGGCATGTGGTTGAATGAGCAGTACTTC. Protein: CASSHSKGGGGMWLNEQYF.